This T cell receptor beta chain was sequenced during a study of cytomegalovirus exposure and HLA in healthy donors. CDR1 and CDR2 from the germline V gene are SGHVS and FNYEAQ. The CDR3 covers 15 residues. The V gene end was trimmed by 4 bases and the J gene end by 2 bases; junction bases not matched to a gene: 5. 13 Jbeta primers and 60 Vbeta primers were used for the PCR. Measured with immunoSEQ multiplex PCR; TCRdb has only the in-frame clones, and not every one. The sample includes about 140,000 clones, around 76% seen only once; the top ten take approximately 4%. At the time of sampling, donors were nominally healthy, though unrecorded immune exposures were likely. General study points: Later analysis found that TCR beta chains associated with HLA were more clonally expanded than other, equally common chains. Follow-up analysis later connected one missense variant in DCLRE1C with trimming of TCR beta V- and J-genes. In vitro, three CMV-associated chains proved specific for CMV antigens.

As concerns this clone: Its matching antigen is unknown.

The J gene is TRBJ2-3, the V gene TRBV7-6, with 8 bases aligning to TRBD2. The TCR sequence derives from a man younger than 30 in good health and CMV-seronegative. The sequencing sample was made of PBMCs. CDR3 coding DNA: TGTGCCAGCAGCTCGGGGGGGGCCGCCACAGATACGCAGTATTTT. Translated, it gives CASSSGGAATDTQYF. Combining the CDR3 with reference TRBV7-6 and TRBJ2-3 gives the whole variable domain GAGVSQSPRYKVTKRGQDVALRCDPISGHVSLYWYRQALGQGPEFLTYFNYEAQQDKSGLPNDRFSAERPEGSISTLTIQRTEQRDSAMYRCASSSGGAATDTQYFGPGTRLTVL.